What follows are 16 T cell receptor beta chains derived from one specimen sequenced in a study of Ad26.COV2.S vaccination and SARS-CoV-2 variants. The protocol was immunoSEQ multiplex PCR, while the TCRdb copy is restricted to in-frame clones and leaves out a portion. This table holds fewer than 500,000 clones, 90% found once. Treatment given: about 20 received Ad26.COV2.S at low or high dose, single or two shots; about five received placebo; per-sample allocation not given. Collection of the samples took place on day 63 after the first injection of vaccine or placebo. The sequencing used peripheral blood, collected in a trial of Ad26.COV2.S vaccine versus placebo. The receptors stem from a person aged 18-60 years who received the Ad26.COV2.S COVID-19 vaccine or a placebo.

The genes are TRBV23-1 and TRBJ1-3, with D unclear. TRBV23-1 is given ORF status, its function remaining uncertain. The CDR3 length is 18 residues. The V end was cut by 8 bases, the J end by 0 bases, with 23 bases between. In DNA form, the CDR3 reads TGCGCCAGCCCCGAGGTGGCTCATCCTCTTCTCTCTGGAAACACCATATATTTT. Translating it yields CASPEVAHPLLSGNTIYF.

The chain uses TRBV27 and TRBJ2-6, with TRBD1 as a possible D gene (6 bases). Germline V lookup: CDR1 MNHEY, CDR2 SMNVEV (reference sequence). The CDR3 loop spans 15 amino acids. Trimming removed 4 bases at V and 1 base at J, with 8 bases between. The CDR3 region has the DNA TGTGCCAGCAGTTCACAGGGTTCTGGGGCCAACGTCCTGACTTTC. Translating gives CASSSQGSGANVLTF.

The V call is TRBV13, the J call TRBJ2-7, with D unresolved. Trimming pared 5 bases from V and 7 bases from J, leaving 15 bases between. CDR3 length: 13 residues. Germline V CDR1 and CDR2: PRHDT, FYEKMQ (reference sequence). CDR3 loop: CASSPGFPGEQYF. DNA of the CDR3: TGTGCCAGCAGCCCAGGTTTCCCCGGAGAGCAGTACTTC.

The CDR3: CASSLEGLATDTQYF. The DNA of the CDR3 is TGTGCCAGCAGCTTAGAGGGACTAGCTACAGATACGCAGTATTTT. The chain carries TRBV13 and TRBJ2-3; 9 bases agree with TRBD2. V gave up 1 base and J gave up 3 bases; unmatched junction bases: 2. Germline V CDR1 and CDR2: PRHDT, FYEKMQ (reference sequence). The CDR3 length is 15 residues.

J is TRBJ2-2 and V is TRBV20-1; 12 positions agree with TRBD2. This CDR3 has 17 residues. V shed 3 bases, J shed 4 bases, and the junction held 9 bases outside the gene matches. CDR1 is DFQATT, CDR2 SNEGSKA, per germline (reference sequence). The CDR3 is CSASPLAGGPVTGELFF. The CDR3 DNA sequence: TGCAGTGCTAGTCCCCTAGCGGGAGGGCCGGTCACCGGGGAGCTGTTTTTT.

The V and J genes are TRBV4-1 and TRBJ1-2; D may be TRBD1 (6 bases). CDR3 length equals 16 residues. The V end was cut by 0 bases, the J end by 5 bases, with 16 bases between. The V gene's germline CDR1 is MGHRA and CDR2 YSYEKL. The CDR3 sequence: CASSQDPGQLIYGYTF. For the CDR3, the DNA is TGCGCCAGCAGCCAAGATCCCGGACAGCTTATTTATGGCTACACCTTC.

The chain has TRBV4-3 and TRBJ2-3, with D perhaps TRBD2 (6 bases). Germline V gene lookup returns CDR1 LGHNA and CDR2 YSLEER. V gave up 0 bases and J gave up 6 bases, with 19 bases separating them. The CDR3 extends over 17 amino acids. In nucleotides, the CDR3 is TGCGCCAGCAGCCAAGATGCCAGGAGGGGATTCGCGGATACGCAGTATTTT. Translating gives CASSQDARRGFADTQYF.

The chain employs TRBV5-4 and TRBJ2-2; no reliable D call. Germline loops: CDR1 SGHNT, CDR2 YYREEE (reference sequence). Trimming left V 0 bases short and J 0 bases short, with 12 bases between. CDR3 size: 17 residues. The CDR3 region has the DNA TGTGCCAGCAGCTTGGATTACAGCCTTGCGAACACCGGGGAGCTGTTTTTT. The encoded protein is CASSLDYSLANTGELFF.

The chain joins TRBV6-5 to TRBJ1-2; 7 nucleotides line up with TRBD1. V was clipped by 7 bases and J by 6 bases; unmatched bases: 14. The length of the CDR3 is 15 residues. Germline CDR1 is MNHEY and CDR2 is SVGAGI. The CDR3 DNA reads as TGTGCCAGCACCCAAAACAGGGGATCCCTGAATGGCTACACCTTC. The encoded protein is CASTQNRGSLNGYTF.

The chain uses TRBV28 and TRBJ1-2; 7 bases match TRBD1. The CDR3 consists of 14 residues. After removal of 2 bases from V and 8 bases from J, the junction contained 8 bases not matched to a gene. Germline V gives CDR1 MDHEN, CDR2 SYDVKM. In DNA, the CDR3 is TGTGCCAGCAGTTTAAGTAAGGGGGCGGGAGGCTACACCTTC. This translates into CASSLSKGAGGYTF.

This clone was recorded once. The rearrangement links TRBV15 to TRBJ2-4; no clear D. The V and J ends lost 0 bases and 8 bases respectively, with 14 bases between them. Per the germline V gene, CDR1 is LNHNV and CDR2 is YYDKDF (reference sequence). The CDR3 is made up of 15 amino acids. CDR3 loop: CATSRDLRSLDIQYF. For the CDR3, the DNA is TGTGCCACCAGCAGAGATCTCCGGTCTTTGGACATTCAGTACTTC.

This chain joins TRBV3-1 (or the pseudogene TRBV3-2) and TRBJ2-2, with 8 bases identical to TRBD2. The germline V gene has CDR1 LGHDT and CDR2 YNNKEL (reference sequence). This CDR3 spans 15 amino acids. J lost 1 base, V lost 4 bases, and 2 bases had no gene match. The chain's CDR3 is CASSRSGVNTGELFF. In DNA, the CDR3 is TGTGCCAGCAGCCGTAGCGGGGTGAACACCGGGGAGCTGTTTTTT.

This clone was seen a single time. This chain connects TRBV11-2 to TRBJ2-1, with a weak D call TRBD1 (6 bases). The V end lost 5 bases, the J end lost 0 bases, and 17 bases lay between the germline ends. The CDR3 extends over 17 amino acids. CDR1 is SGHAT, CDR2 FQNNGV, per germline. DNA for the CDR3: TGTGCCAGCAGCCCCTACGGCAGGGGTAGCTCCTACAATGAGCAGTTCTTC. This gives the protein CASSPYGRGSSYNEQFF.

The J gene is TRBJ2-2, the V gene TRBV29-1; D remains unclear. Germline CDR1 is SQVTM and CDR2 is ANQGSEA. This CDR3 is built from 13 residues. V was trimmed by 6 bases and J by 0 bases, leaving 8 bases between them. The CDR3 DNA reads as TGCAGCGTCGAATCAGCGAACACCGGGGAGCTGTTTTTT. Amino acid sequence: CSVESANTGELFF.

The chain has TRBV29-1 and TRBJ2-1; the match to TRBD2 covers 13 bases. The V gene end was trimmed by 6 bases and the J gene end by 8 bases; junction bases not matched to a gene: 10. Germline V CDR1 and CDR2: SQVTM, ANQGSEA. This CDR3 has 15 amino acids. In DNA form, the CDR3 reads TGCAGCGTCCGATCACTAGCGGGAGGGTCGGATGAGCAGTTCTTC. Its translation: CSVRSLAGGSDEQFF.

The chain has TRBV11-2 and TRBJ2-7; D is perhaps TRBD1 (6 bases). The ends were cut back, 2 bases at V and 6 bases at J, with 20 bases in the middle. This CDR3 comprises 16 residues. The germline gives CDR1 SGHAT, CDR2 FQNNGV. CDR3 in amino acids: CASSLYRSTGLGEQYF. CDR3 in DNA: TGTGCCAGCAGCTTATACCGGTCAACAGGGCTGGGCGAGCAGTACTTC. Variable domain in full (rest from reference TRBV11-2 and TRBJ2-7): EAGVAQSPRYKIIEKRQSVAFWCNPISGHATLYWYQQILGQGPKLLIQFQNNGVVDDSQLPKDRFSAERLKGVDSTLKIQPAKLEDSAVYLCASSLYRSTGLGEQYFGPGTRLTVT.